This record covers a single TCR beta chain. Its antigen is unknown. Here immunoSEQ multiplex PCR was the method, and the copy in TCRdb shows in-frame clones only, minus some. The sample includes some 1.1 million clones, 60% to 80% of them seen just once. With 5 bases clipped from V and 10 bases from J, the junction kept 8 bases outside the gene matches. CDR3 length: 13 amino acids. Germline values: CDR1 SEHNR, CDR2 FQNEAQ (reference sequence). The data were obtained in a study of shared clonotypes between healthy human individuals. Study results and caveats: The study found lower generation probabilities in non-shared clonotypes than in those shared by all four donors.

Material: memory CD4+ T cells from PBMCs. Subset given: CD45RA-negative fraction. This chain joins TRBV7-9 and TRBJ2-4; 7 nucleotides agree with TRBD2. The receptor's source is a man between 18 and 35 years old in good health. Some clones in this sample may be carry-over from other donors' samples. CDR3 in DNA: TGTGCCAGCAGCCCAGTCAGGGAGGGTATTCAGTACTTC. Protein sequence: CASSPVREGIQYF.